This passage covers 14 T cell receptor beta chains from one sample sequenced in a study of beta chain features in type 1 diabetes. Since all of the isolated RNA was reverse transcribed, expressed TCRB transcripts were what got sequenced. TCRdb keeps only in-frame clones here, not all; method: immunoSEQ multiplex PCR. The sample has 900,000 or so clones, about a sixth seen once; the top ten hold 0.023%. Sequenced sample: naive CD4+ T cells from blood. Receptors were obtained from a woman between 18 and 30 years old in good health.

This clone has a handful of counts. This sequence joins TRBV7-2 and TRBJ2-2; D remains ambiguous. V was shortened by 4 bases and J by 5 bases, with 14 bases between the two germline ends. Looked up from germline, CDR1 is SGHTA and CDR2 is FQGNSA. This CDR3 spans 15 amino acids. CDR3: CASSSRVGRTGELFF. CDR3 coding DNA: TGTGCCAGCAGCTCCCGGGTAGGGCGGACCGGGGAGCTGTTTTTT.

The CDR3, as DNA: TGTGCCAGCAGCCAAGATTCAACCGGGAGGGCCTCCTACGAGCAGTACTTC. Residues: CASSQDSTGRASYEQYF. The V call is TRBV4-2, the J call TRBJ2-7; 8 nucleotides align to TRBD2. Trimming at V came to 0 bases and at J to 0 bases, leaving 7 bases not matched to a gene. The CDR3 consists of 17 residues. Per the germline V gene, CDR1 is LGHNA and CDR2 is YNFKEQ.

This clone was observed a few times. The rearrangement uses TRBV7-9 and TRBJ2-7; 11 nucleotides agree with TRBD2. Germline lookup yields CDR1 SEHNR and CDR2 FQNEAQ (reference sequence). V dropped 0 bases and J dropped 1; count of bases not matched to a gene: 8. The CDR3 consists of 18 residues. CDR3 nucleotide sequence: TGTGCCAGCAGCTTAGCGCCCGGACTAGCGGGCACTTCCTACGAGCAGTACTTC. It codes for CASSLAPGLAGTSYEQYF.

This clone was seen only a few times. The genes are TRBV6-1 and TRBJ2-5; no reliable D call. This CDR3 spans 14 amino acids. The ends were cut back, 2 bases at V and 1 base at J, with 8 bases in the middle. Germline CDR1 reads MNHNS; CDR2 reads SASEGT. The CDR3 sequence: CASSESQAQETQYF. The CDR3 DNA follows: TGTGCCAGCAGTGAATCTCAAGCCCAAGAGACCCAGTACTTC.

This CDR3 reads CATRGGLAQETQYF. CDR3 sequence (DNA): TGTGCCACCAGGGGGGGGCTAGCTCAAGAGACCCAGTACTTC. This chain uses TRBV15 with TRBJ2-5; D is perhaps TRBD2 (7 bases). V dropped 6 bases and J dropped 2 bases, with 13 bases sitting between them. Germline assignment: CDR1 LNHNV and CDR2 YYDKDF (reference sequence). The CDR3 spans 14 residues.

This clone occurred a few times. The CDR3 DNA reads TGTGCCAGCAGCCGGGGGAGCAATGAGCAGTTCTTC. Protein product: CASSRGSNEQFF. The chain combines TRBV2 with TRBJ2-1; D is perhaps TRBD2 (6 bases). V lost 6 bases to trimming and J lost 6 bases, with 9 bases between them. The CDR3 is made up of 12 amino acids. Germline V lookup: CDR1 SNHLY, CDR2 FYNNEI.

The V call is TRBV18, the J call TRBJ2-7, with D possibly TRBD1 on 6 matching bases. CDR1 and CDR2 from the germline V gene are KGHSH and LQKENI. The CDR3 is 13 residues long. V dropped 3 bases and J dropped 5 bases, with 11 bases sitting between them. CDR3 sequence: CASSPTRDNEQYF. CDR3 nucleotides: TGTGCCAGCTCACCGACAAGGGACAACGAGCAGTACTTC.

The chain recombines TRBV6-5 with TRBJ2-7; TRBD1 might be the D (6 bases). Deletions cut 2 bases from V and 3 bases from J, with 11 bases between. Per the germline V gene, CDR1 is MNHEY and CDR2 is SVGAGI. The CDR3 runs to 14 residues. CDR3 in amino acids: CASSYQRTDYEQYF. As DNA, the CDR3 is TGTGCCAGCAGTTACCAACGGACAGACTACGAGCAGTACTTC.

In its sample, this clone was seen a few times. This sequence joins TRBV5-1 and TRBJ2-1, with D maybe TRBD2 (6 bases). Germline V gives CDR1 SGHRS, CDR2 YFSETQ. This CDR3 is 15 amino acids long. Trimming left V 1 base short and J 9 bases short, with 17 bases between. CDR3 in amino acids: CASSLLTGEAGEQFF. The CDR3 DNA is TGCGCCAGCAGCTTGCTGACGGGAGAGGCTGGTGAGCAGTTCTTC.

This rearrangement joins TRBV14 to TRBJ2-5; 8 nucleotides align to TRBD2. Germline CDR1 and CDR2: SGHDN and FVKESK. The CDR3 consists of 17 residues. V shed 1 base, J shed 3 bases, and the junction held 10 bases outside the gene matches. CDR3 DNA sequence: TGTGCCAGCAGCCAAGCTATGACTAGCGTATCAAAAGAGACCCAGTACTTC. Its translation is CASSQAMTSVSKETQYF.

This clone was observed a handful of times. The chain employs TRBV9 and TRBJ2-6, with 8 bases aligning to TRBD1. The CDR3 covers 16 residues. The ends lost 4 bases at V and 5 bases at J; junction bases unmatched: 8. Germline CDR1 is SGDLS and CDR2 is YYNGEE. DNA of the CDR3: TGTGCCAGCAGCTTTCAGGGGGCTCCCCGGGCCAACGTCCTGACTTTC. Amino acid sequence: CASSFQGAPRANVLTF.

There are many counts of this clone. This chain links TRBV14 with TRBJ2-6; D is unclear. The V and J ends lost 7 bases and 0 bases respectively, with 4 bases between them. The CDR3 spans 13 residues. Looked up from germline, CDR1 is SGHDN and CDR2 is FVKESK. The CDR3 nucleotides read TGTGCCAGCAAATCCTCTGGGGCCAACGTCCTGACTTTC. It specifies CASKSSGANVLTF. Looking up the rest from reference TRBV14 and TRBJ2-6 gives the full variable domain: EAGVTQFPSHSVIEKGQTVTLRCDPISGHDNLYWYRRVMGKEIKFLLHFVKESKQDESGMPNNRFLAERTGGTYSTLKVQPAELEDSGVYFCASKSSGANVLTFGAGSRLTVL.

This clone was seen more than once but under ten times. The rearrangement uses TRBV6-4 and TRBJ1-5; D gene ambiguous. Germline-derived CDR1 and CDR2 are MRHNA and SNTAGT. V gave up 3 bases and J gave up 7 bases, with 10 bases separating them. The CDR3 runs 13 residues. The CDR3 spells CASSEEGGQPQHF. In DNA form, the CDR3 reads TGTGCCAGCAGTGAGGAGGGCGGCCAGCCCCAGCATTTT.

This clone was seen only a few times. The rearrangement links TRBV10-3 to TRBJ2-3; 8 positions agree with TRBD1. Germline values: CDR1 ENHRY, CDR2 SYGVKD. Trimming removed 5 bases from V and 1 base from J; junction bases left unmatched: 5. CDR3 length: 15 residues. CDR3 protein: CAISHRGEGTDTQYF. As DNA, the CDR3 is TGTGCCATCAGTCACAGGGGGGAGGGCACAGATACGCAGTATTTT.